These 28 T cell receptor beta chains originate from one sample sequenced in a study of blood T cell repertoires in COVID-19. Clones were sequenced by immunoSEQ multiplex PCR, and TCRdb holds only the in-frame ones, with some missing. The top ten clones hold 7.2% of a sample with 200,000 to 300,000 clones, about nine tenths of them seen once. Sequencing was performed on peripheral blood. The origin of the receptors is a man in his sixties who had recovered from COVID-19.

Only one count was recorded for this clone. CDR3 nucleotides: TGTGCCAGCAGTGAGTCCTCCAGGGCGGGCAATCAGCCCCAGCATTTT. It encodes CASSESSRAGNQPQHF. The chain employs TRBV2 and TRBJ1-5, with TRBD1 as a possible D gene (5 bases). This CDR3 contains 16 residues. Germline V CDR1 and CDR2: SNHLY, FYNNEI. The V end lost 3 bases, the J end lost 2 bases, and 14 bases lay between the germline ends.

The chain is built from TRBV20-1 and TRBJ1-1; D might be TRBD1 (6 bases). The CDR3 is 14 residues long. Trimming removed 3 bases at V and 5 bases at J, with 16 bases between. Germline V gene sequence: CDR1 DFQATT, CDR2 SNEGSKA (reference sequence). The CDR3 loop is CSASRRVRGTEAFF. DNA of the CDR3: TGCAGTGCTAGTCGGCGAGTTAGGGGGACTGAAGCTTTCTTT.

This chain links TRBV9 with TRBJ2-2, with 8 bases that match TRBD2. The CDR3 sequence is 17 residues long. Looked up from germline, CDR1 is SGDLS and CDR2 is YYNGEE. Germline trimming cut 4 bases from V and 4 bases from J; bases unmatched to any gene: 12. CDR3 DNA: TGTGCCAGCAGCCACCCCACCTCGGGGGGGGTCACCGGGGAGCTGTTTTTT. This codes for CASSHPTSGGVTGELFF.

The chain's CDR3 is CATSRDHFSYTF. CDR3 coding DNA: TGTGCCACCAGCAGAGATCATTTTAGTTACACCTTC. V usage is TRBV15 and J usage is TRBJ1-2; D uncertain. Germline V gives CDR1 LNHNV, CDR2 YYDKDF (reference sequence). V was pared by 0 bases and J by 11 bases, with 10 bases between. There are 12 residues in the CDR3.

Remarks on this clone: The germline gene is not matched at one end of the junction; a read error may be the cause. The CDR3 loop reads CASSRRDSYIF. CDR3 bases: TGTGCCAGCAGCCGCCGGGACAGTTACATTTTT. The V call is TRBV3-1 (or the pseudogene TRBV3-2), the J call TRBJ1-4, with TRBD1 identical over 7 bases. The CDR3 loop spans 11 amino acids. Germline V gene lookup returns CDR1 LGHDT and CDR2 YNNKEL (reference sequence).

This rearrangement joins TRBV18 to TRBJ2-7; maybe TRBD1 (6 bases). Germline V gene data show CDR1 as KGHSH and CDR2 as LQKENI. The CDR3 sequence is 14 residues long. V was pared by 5 bases and J by 6 bases, with 17 bases between. CDR3 bases: TGTGCCAGCTCAACTGCGGACAGAGTCGGCGAGCAGTACGTC. Amino acid sequence: CASSTADRVGEQYV.

This clone appeared a single time. The rearrangement uses TRBV9 and TRBJ1-1; TRBD1 matches 9 bases. This CDR3 spans 13 amino acids. The trim removed 2 bases at V and 6 bases at J, leaving 2 bases unmatched. Germline lookup yields CDR1 SGDLS and CDR2 YYNGEE. The CDR3 reads CASSVRQGAEAFF. The DNA for the CDR3 is TGTGCCAGCAGCGTTCGACAGGGGGCTGAAGCTTTCTTT. Based on the CDR3 plus reference TRBV9 and TRBJ1-1, the full variable domain is DSGVTQTPKHLITATGQRVTLRCSPRSGDLSVYWYQQSLDQGLQFLIQYYNGEERAKGNILERFSAQQFPDLHSELNLSSLELGDSALYFCASSVRQGAEAFFGQGTRLTVV.

This clone is a singleton in its sample. CDR3 sequence: CASSYSSAYEKLFF. In DNA form, the CDR3 reads TGTGCCAGCAGTTATTCTAGCGCCTATGAAAAACTGTTTTTT. The chain couples TRBV6-5 to TRBJ1-4; D is unresolved. The V end was cut by 3 bases, the J end by 6 bases, with 11 bases between. This CDR3 is built from 14 residues. Germline CDR1 reads MNHEY; CDR2 reads SVGAGI.

The chain is built from TRBV24-1 and TRBJ2-3; 9 bases line up with TRBD1. V lost 9 bases and J lost 4; bases outside the gene matches: 7. Germline CDR1 is KGHDR and CDR2 is SFDVKD. The CDR3 loop spans 14 amino acids. The CDR3 DNA is TGTGCCACCCGACAGGGGGGCGCCCCAGATACGCAGTATTTT. This gives the protein CATRQGGAPDTQYF.

The chain recombines TRBV3-1 (or the pseudogene TRBV3-2) with TRBJ1-5, with D tentatively TRBD1 (6 bases). The germline gives CDR1 LGHDT, CDR2 YNNKEL (reference sequence). There are 15 residues in the CDR3. V dropped 0 bases and J dropped 7 bases, with 13 bases sitting between them. The CDR3 is CASSQDPARGQPQHF. The CDR3 region has the DNA TGTGCCAGCAGCCAAGACCCGGCCAGGGGCCAGCCCCAGCATTTT.

This clone was observed a single time. The V call is TRBV10-3, the J call TRBJ2-1; D gene ambiguous. Trimming removed 4 bases from V and 4 bases from J, with 14 bases in between. This CDR3 contains 15 residues. Germline lookup yields CDR1 ENHRY and CDR2 SYGVKD. CDR3 DNA: TGTGCCATCAGTGTGGGTAGCTCGGTGTACAATGAGCAGTTCTTC. Protein: CAISVGSSVYNEQFF.

The V and J genes are TRBV24-1 and TRBJ2-1, with 7 bases that match TRBD1. CDR1 is KGHDR, CDR2 SFDVKD, per germline. Trimming at V came to 7 bases and at J to 9 bases, leaving 5 bases not matched to a gene. The CDR3 consists of 12 residues. The CDR3 nucleotides are TGTGCCACCAGCCCACAGGGGAGTGAGCAGTTCTTC. This gives the protein CATSPQGSEQFF.

The chain joins TRBV3-1 (or the pseudogene TRBV3-2) to TRBJ1-1; D is possibly TRBD1 (5 bases). V gave up 8 bases and J gave up 4 bases, with 11 bases separating them. Germline values: CDR1 LGHDT, CDR2 YNNKEL (reference sequence). The CDR3 has 12 amino acids. CDR3 in amino acids: CASAGLVTEAFF. In nucleotides, the CDR3 is TGTGCCAGCGCGGGGCTGGTCACTGAAGCTTTCTTT.

A note on this clone: The sample has other DNA sequences that encode this CDR3 too. The gene calls are TRBV19 and TRBJ2-5; 11 nucleotides align to TRBD2. Trimming at V came to 3 bases and at J to 6 bases, leaving 6 bases not matched to a gene. CDR3 size: 15 residues. Germline loops: CDR1 LNHDA, CDR2 SQIVND (reference sequence). The CDR3 nucleotides are TGTGCCAGTAGTATTGGGCTAGCGGGGGGCCAGACCCAGTACTTC. Amino acids: CASSIGLAGGQTQYF.

V and J are TRBV19 and TRBJ1-2; D ambiguous. Germline lookup yields CDR1 LNHDA and CDR2 SQIVND (reference sequence). Trimming left V 6 bases short and J 7 bases short, with 18 bases between. The CDR3 length is 14 residues. The CDR3: CASSYTGVSAGYTF. CDR3 in DNA: TGTGCCAGTAGCTACACCGGGGTTAGTGCTGGCTACACCTTC.

The sample holds one count of this clone. The CDR3 loop reads CASSLTVPTTYGYTF. The CDR3 region has the DNA TGTGCCAGCAGCCTCACAGTTCCGACGACATATGGCTACACCTTC. The V gene is TRBV5-4, the J gene TRBJ1-2, with unresolved D. The germline V gene encodes CDR1 SGHNT and CDR2 YYREEE (reference sequence). The V end lost 4 bases, the J end lost 5 bases, and 18 bases lay between the germline ends. This CDR3 is built from 15 residues.

V is TRBV15 and J is TRBJ2-2, with a possible D match to TRBD1 (6 bases). This CDR3 region has 17 residues. With 1 base removed from V and 4 bases from J, the gap between germline ends came to 16 bases. The germline CDR1 and CDR2 sequences are LNHNV and YYDKDF (reference sequence). The CDR3 sequence is CATSRGLQGVGTGELFF. The CDR3 DNA sequence: TGTGCCACCAGCAGAGGGCTACAGGGCGTCGGCACCGGGGAGCTGTTTTTT. Variable domain in full (rest from reference TRBV15 and TRBJ2-2): DAMVIQNPRYQVTQFGKPVTLSCSQTLNHNVMYWYQQKSSQAPKLLFHYYDKDFNNEADTPDNFQSRRPNTSFCFLDIRSPGLGDTAMYLCATSRGLQGVGTGELFFGEGSRLTVL.

Remarks on this clone: Within the sample, other DNA sequences also encode this same CDR3. The chain combines TRBV5-1 with TRBJ1-1; 8 bases align to TRBD1. Trimming at V came to 4 bases and at J to 5 bases, leaving 4 bases not matched to a gene. The CDR3 has 13 residues. CDR1 SGHRS and CDR2 YFSETQ come from the germline V gene. CDR3 region: CASSAQGATEAFF. CDR3 sequence (DNA): TGCGCCAGCAGCGCGCAGGGGGCGACTGAAGCTTTCTTT.

This clone showed up just once. DNA of the CDR3: TGCAGCGTTGTATCAGTGCTCCAAGAGACCCAGTACTTC. Amino acid sequence: CSVVSVLQETQYF. The chain couples TRBV29-1 to TRBJ2-5; D ambiguous. This CDR3 comprises 13 residues. The germline CDR1 and CDR2 sequences are SQVTM and ANQGSEA. Trimming cost V 4 bases and J 1 base, with 10 bases left between them.

V usage is TRBV9 and J usage is TRBJ1-1; no definite D call. CDR1 and CDR2 (germline): SGDLS, YYNGEE. The CDR3 consists of 14 residues. Trimming left V 5 bases short and J 0 bases short, with 11 bases between. This CDR3 reads CASRGDLMNTEAFF. The CDR3 DNA is TGTGCCAGCAGAGGAGACTTGATGAACACTGAAGCTTTCTTT.

This rearrangement joins TRBV24-1 to TRBJ2-7, with TRBD1 matching over 10 bases. Trimming at V came to 3 bases and at J to 2 bases, leaving 6 bases not matched to a gene. Germline V gene lookup returns CDR1 KGHDR and CDR2 SFDVKD. The CDR3 is made up of 16 amino acids. CDR3 amino acids: CATSDPRDRGPYEQYF. The DNA for the CDR3 is TGTGCCACCAGTGATCCAAGGGACAGGGGCCCCTACGAGCAGTACTTC.

This clone was seen repeatedly, ten times or more. CDR3 region: CASSLRTGVYGYTF. In DNA form, the CDR3 reads TGCGCCAGCAGCCTTCGGACAGGAGTCTATGGCTACACCTTC. The rearrangement links TRBV5-1 to TRBJ1-2; 7 bases are shared with TRBD1. V dropped 4 bases and J dropped 4; count of bases not matched to a gene: 7. The germline CDR1 and CDR2 sequences are SGHRS and YFSETQ. The CDR3 sequence is 14 residues long. Drawing the rest from reference TRBV5-1 and TRBJ1-2, the complete variable domain is KAGVTQTPRYLIKTRGQQVTLSCSPISGHRSVSWYQQTPGQGLQFLFEYFSETQRNKGNFPGRFSGRQFSNSRSEMNVSTLELGDSALYLCASSLRTGVYGYTFGSGTRLTVV.

The chain combines TRBV5-1 with TRBJ1-1; the match to TRBD1 covers 7 bases. V shed 2 bases, J shed 3 bases, and the junction held 4 bases outside the gene matches. The CDR3 has 14 amino acids. Germline assignment: CDR1 SGHRS and CDR2 YFSETQ. CDR3 nucleotides: TGCGCCAGCAGCTTCTACACAGGGGACACTGAAGCTTTCTTT. Its protein is CASSFYTGDTEAFF.

The chain is built from TRBV5-6 and TRBJ1-1; TRBD1 is a possible D gene (5 bases). Trimming shortened V by 0 bases and J by 10 bases, and 10 bases separated the two germline ends. The CDR3 has 12 amino acids. Germline CDR1 SGHDT, CDR2 YYEEEE. The CDR3 sequence: CASSLAQGRAFF. CDR3 in DNA: TGTGCCAGCAGCTTGGCCCAGGGTAGAGCTTTCTTT.

This clone occurred a few times. The CDR3 loop reads CASSHLGQDVSRNSPLHF. CDR3 in DNA: TGCGCCAGCAGCCATCTCGGACAGGACGTATCAAGAAATTCACCCCTCCACTTT. This chain links TRBV5-1 with TRBJ1-6, with TRBD1 matching over 7 bases. CDR3 length: 18 amino acids. Germline V lookup: CDR1 SGHRS, CDR2 YFSETQ. The ends lost 4 bases at V and 7 bases at J; junction bases unmatched: 17.

The chain joins TRBV19 to TRBJ1-1, with D perhaps matching TRBD1 (5 bases). This CDR3 has 13 residues. V gave up 4 bases and J gave up 7 bases, with 13 bases separating them. CDR1 is LNHDA, CDR2 SQIVND, per germline (reference sequence). The CDR3 nucleotides are TGTGCCAGTAGTACGCAGGGTTGGAATGAAGCTTTCTTT. Its translation: CASSTQGWNEAFF. The whole variable domain, remainder taken from reference TRBV19 and TRBJ1-1, is DGGITQSPKYLFRKEGQNVTLSCEQNLNHDAMYWYRQDPGQGLRLIYYSQIVNDFQKGDIAEGYSVSREKKESFPLTVTSAQKNPTAFYLCASSTQGWNEAFFGQGTRLTVV.

The gene calls are TRBV9 and TRBJ1-6; possible D gene TRBD1, 6 bases. Trimming stripped 3 bases from V and 5 bases from J, with 12 bases between. Germline CDR1 SGDLS, CDR2 YYNGEE. CDR3 length equals 15 residues. CDR3 bases: TGTGCCAGCAGCGGTTTGGACAGAAATAATTCACCCCTCCACTTT. Amino acids: CASSGLDRNNSPLHF.

This rearrangement joins TRBV21-1 to TRBJ1-2; TRBD1 is taken as the D call from the table, unchecked against the DNA. TRBV21-1 is reported as a pseudogene. This CDR3 spans 15 amino acids. The chain's CDR3 is CASTSDREGYYGYTF. The DNA of the CDR3 is TGTGCCAGCACTTCGGACAGGGAAGGATACTATGGCTACACCTTC.